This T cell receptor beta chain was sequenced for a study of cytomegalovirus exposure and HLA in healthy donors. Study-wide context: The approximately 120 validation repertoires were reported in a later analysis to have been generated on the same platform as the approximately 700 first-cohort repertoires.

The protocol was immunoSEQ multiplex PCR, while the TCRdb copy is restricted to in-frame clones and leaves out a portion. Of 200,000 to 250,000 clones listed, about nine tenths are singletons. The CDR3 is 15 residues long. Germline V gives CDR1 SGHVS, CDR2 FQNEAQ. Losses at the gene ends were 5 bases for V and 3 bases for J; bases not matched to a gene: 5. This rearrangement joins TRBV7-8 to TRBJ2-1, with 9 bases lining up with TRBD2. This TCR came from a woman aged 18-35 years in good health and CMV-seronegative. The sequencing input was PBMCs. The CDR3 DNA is TGTGCCAGCAGCCAACGACTAGCGGACTACAATGAGCAGTTCTTC. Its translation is CASSQRLADYNEQFF.